Following are 29 T cell receptor beta chains from one sample sequenced in a study of T cell changes during pregnancy in multiple sclerosis. The assay was immunoSEQ multiplex PCR, and TCRdb's table has in-frame clones only and misses some. The table lists 10,000 to 15,000 clones, about 94% of them singletons. Source: CD4+ T cells from peripheral blood mononuclear cells, taken before pregnancy. These receptors all stem from a female donor with multiple sclerosis, enrolled in a pregnancy study.

The genes are TRBV7-9 and TRBJ1-1, with 9 bases lining up with TRBD1. Germline trimming cut 3 bases from V and 5 bases from J; bases unmatched to any gene: 7. There are 15 residues in the CDR3. Germline V gene lookup returns CDR1 SEHNR and CDR2 FQNEAQ (reference sequence). Here the CDR3 reads CASSFFGTGQTEAFF. The CDR3, as DNA: TGTGCCAGCAGCTTTTTTGGGACAGGGCAAACTGAAGCTTTCTTT.

This sequence joins TRBV19 and TRBJ1-2; no clear D. Germline V gene sequence: CDR1 LNHDA, CDR2 SQIVND (reference sequence). The CDR3 spans 15 residues. Trimming cost V 2 bases and J 0 bases, with 10 bases left between them. The CDR3 DNA reads TGTGCCAGTAGTATATACGGGGAGACTAACTATGGCTACACCTTC. This sequence encodes CASSIYGETNYGYTF.

With respect to this clone: Different DNA sequences within this sample yield the same CDR3. The chain couples TRBV6-6 to TRBJ2-1; tentative D call: TRBD2 (5 bases). V was cut by 0 bases and J by 4 bases, with 7 bases left in between. This CDR3 is 14 amino acids long. Germline V lookup: CDR1 MNHNY, CDR2 SVGAGI (reference sequence). CDR3 in DNA: TGTGCCAGCAGTTACTCGAGGGTTTACAATGAGCAGTTCTTC. Amino acids: CASSYSRVYNEQFF.

The J gene is TRBJ1-3, the V gene TRBV9; D gene ambiguous. CDR1 is SGDLS and CDR2 is YYNGEE in the germline V gene. Between the trimmed V and J ends, which lost 0 bases and 1 base, there was a span of 2 bases. The CDR3 has 13 residues. The CDR3 DNA reads as TGTGCCAGCAGCGTAGCTTCTGGAAACACCATATATTTT. Translating gives CASSVASGNTIYF.

The gene calls are TRBV15 and TRBJ2-7; tentative D call: TRBD2 (6 bases). CDR1 is LNHNV, CDR2 YYDKDF, per germline (reference sequence). Trimming removed 2 bases from V and 3 bases from J, with 17 bases in between. The CDR3 runs to 16 residues. CDR3 sequence: CATSRFGPGEFYEQYF. For the CDR3, the DNA is TGTGCCACCAGCAGATTTGGCCCGGGGGAATTCTACGAGCAGTACTTC.

The chain has TRBV11-3 and TRBJ2-7; 10 bases align to TRBD1. Germline loops: CDR1 SGHNT, CDR2 YENEEA. The junction had 2 bases not matched to a gene; V was cut back by 1 base and J by 2 bases. This CDR3 contains 15 residues. CDR3 sequence (DNA): TGTGCCAGCAGCTTAGGAGGGACAGGGGCCTACGAGCAGTACTTC. Encoded protein: CASSLGGTGAYEQYF.

The gene calls are TRBV27 and TRBJ2-3; 10 bases fit TRBD2. The length of the CDR3 is 16 residues. J lost 2 bases, V lost 6 bases, and 8 bases had no gene match. Germline CDR1 and CDR2: MNHEY and SMNVEV (reference sequence). The DNA for the CDR3 is TGTGCCAGCAGCAACCTAGCGGGGGCGCTCACAGATACGCAGTATTTT. Translation gives CASSNLAGALTDTQYF.

This chain uses TRBV27 with TRBJ1-4, with TRBD1 identical over 7 bases. The CDR3 has 18 residues. Germline V lookup: CDR1 MNHEY, CDR2 SMNVEV (reference sequence). The junction had 11 bases not matched to a gene; V was cut back by 4 bases and J by 0 bases. CDR3 amino acids: CASSSYRGLAATNEKLFF. In DNA, the CDR3 is TGTGCCAGCAGTTCGTACAGGGGACTAGCTGCAACTAATGAAAAACTGTTTTTT.

The genes are TRBV27 and TRBJ2-1; tentatively, D is TRBD2 (5 bases). The CDR3 is made up of 13 amino acids. CDR1 is MNHEY, CDR2 SMNVEV, per germline (reference sequence). The V and J ends lost 5 bases and 7 bases respectively, with 12 bases between them. CDR3 residues: CASSQEGWNEQFF. CDR3 DNA sequence: TGTGCCAGCAGTCAAGAGGGATGGAATGAGCAGTTCTTC.

The chain is built from TRBV29-1 and TRBJ2-3, with 10 nucleotides matching TRBD1. Germline-derived CDR1 and CDR2 are SQVTM and ANQGSEA. V shed 3 bases and J 0 bases; nucleotides not matched to a gene: 3. The CDR3 consists of 15 residues. In DNA form, the CDR3 reads TGCAGCGTTGACGGGGGACAGGGGAGCACAGATACGCAGTATTTT. This sequence encodes CSVDGGQGSTDTQYF.

The chain carries TRBV19 and TRBJ1-1, with a tentative D call TRBD1 (5 bases). Trimming left V 7 bases short and J 1 base short, with 13 bases between. Germline V gives CDR1 LNHDA, CDR2 SQIVND (reference sequence). This CDR3 spans 14 amino acids. CDR3 protein: CASKEGRANTEAFF. The CDR3 DNA reads as TGTGCCAGTAAGGAGGGACGGGCGAACACTGAAGCTTTCTTT.

This clone appeared once. The rearrangement uses TRBV27 and TRBJ1-5; D gene uncertain. Germline V gives CDR1 MNHEY, CDR2 SMNVEV (reference sequence). CDR3 length equals 16 residues. V lost 8 bases and J lost 0, with 17 bases in between. The chain's CDR3 is CASGRGGGYSNQPQHF. DNA of the CDR3: TGTGCCAGCGGCCGGGGTGGAGGATATAGCAATCAGCCCCAGCATTTT.

The chain uses TRBV5-8 and TRBJ2-7; D might be TRBD1 (6 bases). CDR1 and CDR2 (germline): SGHTS, YDEGEE. This CDR3 contains 16 residues. V lost 3 bases and J 6 bases, leaving 22 bases between the germline ends. The CDR3 nucleotides are TGTGCCAGCAGCTATGGGGCCCTGATTCAGGGGCGCGAGCAGTACTTC. It codes for CASSYGALIQGREQYF.

J is TRBJ1-1 and V is TRBV6-5; tentatively, D is TRBD1 (5 bases). The CDR3 has 14 residues. Germline V gene lookup returns CDR1 MNHEY and CDR2 SVGAGI. Deletions cut 2 bases from V and 1 base from J, with 8 bases between. The CDR3 DNA sequence: TGTGCCAGCAGTTACCAGGGCAGGAACACTGAAGCTTTCTTT. Translation: CASSYQGRNTEAFF.

This chain connects TRBV2 to TRBJ1-2; TRBD1 might be the D (5 bases). The ends were cut back, 4 bases at V and 8 bases at J, with 11 bases in the middle. CDR1 is SNHLY and CDR2 is FYNNEI in the germline V gene. The CDR3 length is 12 residues. The CDR3 sequence: CASSGERDGYTF. Written as DNA, the CDR3 is TGTGCCAGCAGTGGGGAGCGGGACGGCTACACCTTC.

The V and J genes are TRBV28 and TRBJ1-2; D possibly corresponds to TRBD1 (6 bases). The CDR3 loop spans 17 amino acids. CDR1 and CDR2 (germline): MDHEN, SYDVKM. V was trimmed by 4 bases and J by 0 bases, leaving 18 bases between them. This CDR3 is CASSSPSMGQSNYGYTF. The CDR3 nucleotides read TGTGCCAGCAGTTCCCCAAGTATGGGACAATCTAACTATGGCTACACCTTC.

The chain links TRBV5-4 to TRBJ2-7, with D maybe TRBD2 (5 bases). From germline, CDR1 is SGHNT and CDR2 YYREEE (reference sequence). Trimming left V 0 bases short and J 3 bases short, with 10 bases between. The CDR3 is 14 residues long. CDR3 residues: CASSLAGVGYEQYF. Here the CDR3 DNA reads TGTGCCAGCAGCTTGGCCGGGGTCGGCTACGAGCAGTACTTC. The complete variable domain, with remaining parts taken from reference TRBV5-4 and TRBJ2-7, reads ETGVTQSPTHLIKTRGQQVTLRCSSQSGHNTVSWYQQALGQGPQFIFQYYREEENGRGNFPPRFSGLQFPNYSSELNVNALELDDSALYLCASSLAGVGYEQYFGPGTRLTVT.

A single count supports this clone. The chain recombines TRBV7-8 with TRBJ1-4; a possible D gene is TRBD1 (5 bases). Trimming took 5 bases from V and 8 from J, leaving 15 bases between them. CDR1 SGHVS and CDR2 FQNEAQ come from the germline V gene. The length of the CDR3 is 14 residues. In DNA, the CDR3 is TGTGCCAGCAGCCCAGGCAGGGTTAGAGAAAAACTGTTTTTT. Protein sequence: CASSPGRVREKLFF.

J is TRBJ1-1 and V is TRBV14; TRBD1 aligns across 9 bases. J was trimmed by 4 bases and V by 4 bases; bases with no gene match: 7. Per the germline V gene, CDR1 is SGHDN and CDR2 is FVKESK. This CDR3 has 15 residues. The CDR3 region has the DNA TGTGCCAGCAGCCTACGGACAGGGGACGGCACTGAAGCTTTCTTT. The encoded protein is CASSLRTGDGTEAFF.

This chain uses TRBV7-9 with TRBJ2-6, with D maybe TRBD2 (5 bases). V lost 4 bases and J lost 7, with 14 bases in between. CDR3 length: 15 residues. In germline, CDR1 is SEHNR, CDR2 FQNEAQ (reference sequence). The CDR3 is CASSSGLWSANVLTF. CDR3 sequence (DNA): TGTGCCAGCAGCTCCGGACTCTGGTCCGCCAACGTCCTGACTTTC.

This chain links TRBV6-5 with TRBJ2-7, with 7 bases identical to TRBD1. Germline values: CDR1 MNHEY, CDR2 SVGAGI. The CDR3 spans 13 residues. V was clipped by 1 base and J by 5 bases; unmatched bases: 2. CDR3 region: CASSYLTGNEQYF. DNA of the CDR3: TGTGCCAGCAGTTACTTGACAGGGAACGAGCAGTACTTC.

The chain links TRBV9 to TRBJ2-7; D ambiguous. V lost 0 bases and J 2 bases, leaving 9 bases between the germline ends. This CDR3 has 14 amino acids. Germline loops: CDR1 SGDLS, CDR2 YYNGEE. The chain's CDR3 is CASSVGQIPYEQYF. CDR3 DNA sequence: TGTGCCAGCAGCGTAGGGCAGATCCCCTACGAGCAGTACTTC. Full variable domain (remainder filled in from reference TRBV9 and TRBJ2-7): DSGVTQTPKHLITATGQRVTLRCSPRSGDLSVYWYQQSLDQGLQFLIQYYNGEERAKGNILERFSAQQFPDLHSELNLSSLELGDSALYFCASSVGQIPYEQYFGPGTRLTVT.

The chain employs TRBV7-6 and TRBJ2-5, with unresolved D. V was cut by 5 bases and J by 5 bases, with 12 bases left in between. This CDR3 is built from 13 residues. Germline assignment: CDR1 SGHVS and CDR2 FNYEAQ. The CDR3 reads CASSPPRLETQYF. CDR3 nucleotides: TGTGCCAGCAGCCCCCCTAGGTTGGAGACCCAGTACTTC. Using reference TRBV7-6 and TRBJ2-5 for the parts outside the CDR3, the full variable domain is GAGVSQSPRYKVTKRGQDVALRCDPISGHVSLYWYRQALGQGPEFLTYFNYEAQQDKSGLPNDRFSAERPEGSISTLTIQRTEQRDSAMYRCASSPPRLETQYFGPGTRLLVL.

V and J are TRBV6-5 and TRBJ1-1; TRBD1 matches at 12 bases. V shed 2 bases, J shed 10 bases, and the junction held 5 bases outside the gene matches. Looked up from germline, CDR1 is MNHEY and CDR2 is SVGAGI. The CDR3 contains 14 residues. This CDR3 is CASSYAGQGAGAFF. The CDR3, as DNA: TGTGCCAGCAGTTACGCGGGACAGGGGGCGGGAGCTTTCTTT.

The rearrangement joins TRBV19 to TRBJ1-1; D might be TRBD1 (6 bases). This CDR3 has 14 residues. Germline CDR1 and CDR2: LNHDA and SQIVND (reference sequence). The V and J ends lost 6 bases and 4 bases respectively, with 15 bases between them. CDR3 residues: CASSPTGWGTEAFF. Written as DNA, the CDR3 is TGTGCCAGTAGCCCAACAGGGTGGGGCACTGAAGCTTTCTTT. The full variable domain, in which reference TRBV19 and TRBJ1-1 provide the parts outside the CDR3, is DGGITQSPKYLFRKEGQNVTLSCEQNLNHDAMYWYRQDPGQGLRLIYYSQIVNDFQKGDIAEGYSVSREKKESFPLTVTSAQKNPTAFYLCASSPTGWGTEAFFGQGTRLTVV.

J is TRBJ2-3 and V is TRBV6-1, with D possibly TRBD1 on 5 matching bases. Trimming took 6 bases from V and 6 from J, leaving 13 bases between them. Germline V gives CDR1 MNHNS, CDR2 SASEGT. CDR3 length: 13 residues. The DNA of the CDR3 is TGTGCCAGCAGCCTCGACAGTCCCGATACGCAGTATTTT. As protein: CASSLDSPDTQYF.

The chain employs TRBV7-3 and TRBJ2-5; 11 bases match TRBD2. The V segment lost 4 bases and the J segment 5 bases; nucleotides outside the gene matches: 9. This CDR3 is 16 amino acids long. The germline V gene has CDR1 SGHTA and CDR2 FQGTGA. For the CDR3, the DNA is TGTGCCAGCAGCTCCCAGGTAGCGGGGGGGCCGGAGACCCAGTACTTC. It specifies CASSSQVAGGPETQYF.

The V and J genes are TRBV5-4 and TRBJ2-3; TRBD1 matches 12 bases. The length of the CDR3 is 15 residues. Germline CDR1 reads SGHNT; CDR2 reads YYREEE (reference sequence). J lost 4 bases, V lost 7 bases, and 7 bases had no gene match. The CDR3 region has the DNA TGTGCCAGCTCTGAAGGGACAGGGGGCTCAGATACGCAGTATTTT. It translates to CASSEGTGGSDTQYF.

The J gene is TRBJ1-2, the V gene TRBV7-9; possible D gene TRBD1, 6 bases. The V gene's germline CDR1 is SEHNR and CDR2 FQNEAQ (reference sequence). The CDR3 extends over 16 amino acids. The ends were cut back, 5 bases at V and 8 bases at J, with 24 bases in the middle. Here the CDR3 DNA reads TGTGCCAGCAGCCCCCGACAGGAAAAACCGAGAGGGGGCTACACCTTC. Translation gives CASSPRQEKPRGGYTF.